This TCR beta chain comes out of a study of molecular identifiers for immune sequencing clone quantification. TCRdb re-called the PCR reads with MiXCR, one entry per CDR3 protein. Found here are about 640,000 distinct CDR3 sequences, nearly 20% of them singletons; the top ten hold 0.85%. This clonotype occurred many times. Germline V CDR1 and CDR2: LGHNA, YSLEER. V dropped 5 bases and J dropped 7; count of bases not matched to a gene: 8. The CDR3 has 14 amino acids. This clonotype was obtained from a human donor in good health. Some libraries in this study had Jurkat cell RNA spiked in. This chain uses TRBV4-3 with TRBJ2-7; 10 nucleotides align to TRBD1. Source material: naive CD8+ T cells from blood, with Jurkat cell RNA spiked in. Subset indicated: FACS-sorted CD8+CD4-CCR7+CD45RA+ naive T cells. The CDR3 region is CASSWRQGAQEQYF. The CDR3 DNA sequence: TGCGCCAGCAGCTGGCGACAGGGGGCGCAGGAGCAGTACTTC.